The clone carrying this T cell receptor beta chain has just a few counts. Its antigen is not identified. This record comes from a study of cytomegalovirus exposure and HLA in healthy donors. Overall study: Earlier results showed 90 million to 120 million unique TCR beta sequences derived from some 180 million T cells.

Points from the study as a whole: Likely technical artifact: a cluster of highly shared sequence variants. Most sequenced TCRs were rare (though some public TCRs occurred in many donors). A list of around 150 TCR beta chains associated with cytomegalovirus was given.

The V gene end was trimmed by 4 bases and the J gene end by 5 bases; junction bases not matched to a gene: 6. Germline V lookup: CDR1 SGDLS, CDR2 YYNGEE. This CDR3 has 15 residues. It was with 60 Vbeta and 13 Jbeta primers that the PCR ran. Libraries were prepared by immunoSEQ multiplex PCR; TCRdb keeps only in-frame clonotypes and omits some of them. The sample shows fewer than 150,000 clones, around 78% of them seen only once. The chain joins TRBV9 to TRBJ2-1; 10 bases agree with TRBD2. The TCR sequence derives from a woman in her forties in good health and CMV-seropositive. The sample was PBMCs. The CDR3 loop is CASSPSGRVDNEQFF. In DNA, the CDR3 is TGTGCCAGCAGCCCTAGCGGGAGAGTAGACAATGAGCAGTTCTTC.